Listed below are T cell receptor beta chains from one sample, sequenced in a study of cytomegalovirus exposure and HLA in healthy donors. Clones were read by immunoSEQ multiplex PCR, and TCRdb kept only the in-frame ones, dropping some. The sample carries approximately 93,000 clones, approximately 68% recorded once. Sequenced: PBMCs. The receptors come from a boy between 10 and 17 years old in good health and CMV-seropositive. The CDR3 runs from the conserved cysteine through the conserved F or W. Fields, in order: clone size, J gene, V gene, D gene, CDR3 protein, CDR3 DNA. A D gene is named only where the DNA matches it firmly. Rows give clone size only sometimes, using once, few, many, or a class for an expanded clone.

- TRBJ1-6 TRBV29-1 - CSVAVADNSPLHF TGCAGCGTTGCGGTGGCGGATAATTCACCCCTCCACTTT
few TRBJ1-2 TRBV5-1 TRBD1 CASSLEQGSYGYTF TGCGCCAGCAGCTTGGAACAGGGGAGCTATGGCTACACCTTC
- TRBJ2-3 TRBV6-1 TRBD1 CASTRTGATDTQYF TGTGCCAGCACCCGGACAGGGGCCACAGATACGCAGTATTTT
- TRBJ2-7 TRBV15 - CATSRGRLLYYEQYF TGTGCCACCAGCAGAGGAAGACTCCTTTACTACGAGCAGTACTTC
- TRBJ1-6 TRBV4-1 - CASSQDRGITNSPLHF TGCGCCAGCAGCCAAGATCGCGGGATTACGAATTCACCCCTCCACTTT
- TRBJ1-4 TRBV9 - CASSVAGSGGGKLFF TGTGCCAGCAGCGTAGCTGGCAGCGGGGGCGGAAAACTGTTTTTT
- TRBJ1-5 TRBV6-5 TRBD1 CASSFGQGNQPQHF TGTGCCAGCAGTTTTGGACAGGGCAATCAGCCCCAGCATTTT
few TRBJ2-7 TRBV2 TRBD1 CASSVPGQGYEQYF TGTGCCAGCAGTGTCCCTGGACAGGGGTACGAGCAGTACTTC
- TRBJ1-2 TRBV6-1 - CASTRENYGYTF TGTGCCAGCACCCGGGAGAACTATGGCTACACCTTC
- TRBJ1-1 TRBV13 - CASSPTQGTEAFF TGTGCCAGCAGCCCCACACAGGGCACTGAAGCTTTCTTT
- TRBJ1-5 TRBV6-1 TRBD1 CAIQGASNQPQHF TGTGCCATCCAGGGGGCAAGCAATCAGCCCCAGCATTTT
- TRBJ2-7 TRBV6-5 TRBD1 CASRSRTGKDEQYF TGTGCCAGCAGATCGCGGACAGGGAAGGACGAGCAGTACTTC
- TRBJ1-2 TRBV18 - CASSPQTGVAAGNRGGYTF TGTGCCAGCTCACCACAAACGGGGGTGGCGGCAGGGAATAGAGGAGGCTACACCTTC
- TRBJ2-7 TRBV6-1 TRBD2 CASSESSGDSYEQYF TGTGCCAGCAGTGAATCTAGCGGGGATTCCTACGAGCAGTACTTC
- TRBJ1-1 TRBV19 - CASSIGPTGDTEAFF TGTGCCAGTAGTATAGGACCCACGGGGGACACTGAAGCTTTCTTT
- TRBJ2-3 TRBV5-1 TRBD2 CASSPLAASTDTQYF TGCGCCAGCAGCCCACTAGCGGCGAGCACAGATACGCAGTATTTT
- TRBJ1-3 TRBV7-9 - CASSLALGASSGNTIYF TGTGCCAGCAGCTTAGCGCTGGGGGCGAGCTCTGGAAACACCATATATTTT
few TRBJ1-1 TRBV7-8 - CASSLAEAGNTEAFF TGTGCCAGCAGCTTAGCAGAGGCGGGGAACACTGAAGCTTTCTTT
- TRBJ2-5 TRBV5-1 - CASSSRLEGTQYF TGCGCCAGCAGCTCCAGACTAGAAGGGACCCAGTACTTC
few TRBJ2-7 TRBV29-1 TRBD2 CSVALAGGGEQYF TGCAGCGTTGCACTAGCGGGGGGCGGCGAGCAGTACTTC
- TRBJ1-1 TRBV10-2 - CATSESHTEAFF TGCGCCACCTCCGAAAGCCACACTGAAGCTTTCTTT
few TRBJ2-5 TRBV30 TRBD1 CACTLQGAGETQYF TGTGCCTGTACCTTACAGGGGGCTGGGGAGACCCAGTACTTC
- TRBJ2-7 TRBV27 - CASSLGLRTYEQYF TGTGCCAGCAGTTTGGGACTCCGAACCTACGAGCAGTACTTC
- TRBJ2-5 TRBV18 - CASSPPWGLVYQETQYF TGTGCCAGCTCACCACCGTGGGGACTCGTATACCAAGAGACCCAGTACTTC
- TRBJ2-5 TRBV2 TRBD2 CASSAILAGDETQYF TGTGCCAGCAGTGCGATCCTAGCGGGAGACGAGACCCAGTACTTC
- TRBJ2-2 TRBV19 - CASSRTDPSTGELFF TGTGCCAGTAGTCGGACAGATCCGTCCACCGGGGAGCTGTTTTTT
- TRBJ2-7 TRBV4-1 TRBD1 CASSRQGDHGCPYEQYF TGCGCCAGCAGCCGGCAGGGGGATCACGGGTGCCCCTACGAGCAGTACTTC
- TRBJ2-7 TRBV13 - CASSLTRKAYSEQYF TGTGCCAGCAGCTTAACCCGTAAAGCCTACTCCGAGCAGTACTTC
- TRBJ2-7 TRBV30 - CAWSSQGGLYEQYF TGTGCCTGGAGTTCCCAGGGTGGTTTGTACGAGCAGTACTTC
few TRBJ1-1 TRBV4-1 TRBD1 CASSPEGALSTEAFF TGCGCCAGCAGCCCAGAGGGGGCTCTCAGCACTGAAGCTTTCTTT
- TRBJ2-1 TRBV19 TRBD1 CASSRQGTGARTEQFF TGTGCCAGTAGTCGCCAGGGGACAGGGGCCCGCACTGAGCAGTTCTTC
- TRBJ2-7 TRBV27 - CASGNHRTPYF TGTGCCAGCGGAAATCACAGGACCCCGTACTTC
- TRBJ2-7 TRBV5-1 - CASRDQLVNYEQYF TGCGCCAGCAGAGATCAACTAGTTAACTACGAGCAGTACTTC
once TRBJ2-3 TRBV6-5 TRBD1 CASRLTGQTTDTQYF TGTGCCAGCCGCCTCACGGGACAGACAACAGATACGCAGTATTTT
- TRBJ2-1 TRBV14 - CASSPRIAYNEQFF TGTGCCAGCAGCCCCAGAATCGCCTACAATGAGCAGTTCTTC
- TRBJ2-3 TRBV18 TRBD1 CASSPGTGTDTQYF TGTGCCAGCTCACCGGGGACAGGCACAGATACGCAGTATTTT
- TRBJ2-1 TRBV5-1 - CASSLQLVYNEQFF TGCGCCAGCAGCCTCCAACTAGTCTACAATGAGCAGTTCTTC
- TRBJ2-3 TRBV25-1 TRBD2 CASNRGLAGGTSTDTQYF TGTGCCAGCAATCGAGGACTAGCGGGAGGGACTAGCACAGATACGCAGTATTTT
few TRBJ1-5 TRBV2 TRBD1 CASRGGQGEQPQHF TGTGCCAGCAGGGGAGGACAGGGTGAGCAGCCCCAGCATTTT
- TRBJ2-5 TRBV5-6 TRBD2 CASGRLAGGYPETQYF TGTGCCAGTGGACGACTAGCGGGAGGTTATCCAGAGACCCAGTACTTC
once TRBJ2-2 TRBV4-1 TRBD2 CASSPGTSGGAATGELFF TGCGCCAGCAGCCCCGGGACTAGCGGGGGGGCCGCCACCGGGGAGCTGTTTTTT
- TRBJ1-4 TRBV9 - CASSVTGTPNEKLFF TGTGCCAGCAGCGTGACCGGGACACCCAATGAAAAACTGTTTTTT
few TRBJ2-7 TRBV5-4 - CASSLVPIEEQYF TGTGCCAGCAGCTTGGTTCCCATAGAGGAGCAGTACTTC